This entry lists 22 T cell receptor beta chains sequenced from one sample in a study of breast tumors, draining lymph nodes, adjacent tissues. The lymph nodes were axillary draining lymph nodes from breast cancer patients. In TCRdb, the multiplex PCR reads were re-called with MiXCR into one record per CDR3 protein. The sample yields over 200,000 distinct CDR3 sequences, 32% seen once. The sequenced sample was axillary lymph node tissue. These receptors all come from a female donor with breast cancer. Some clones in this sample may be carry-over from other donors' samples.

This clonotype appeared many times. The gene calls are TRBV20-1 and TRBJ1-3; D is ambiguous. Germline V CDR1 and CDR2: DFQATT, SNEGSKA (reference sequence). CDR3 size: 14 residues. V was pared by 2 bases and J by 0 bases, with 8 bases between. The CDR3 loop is CSARPIISGNTIYF. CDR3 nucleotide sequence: TGCAGTGCTAGACCGATCATCTCTGGAAACACCATATATTTT.

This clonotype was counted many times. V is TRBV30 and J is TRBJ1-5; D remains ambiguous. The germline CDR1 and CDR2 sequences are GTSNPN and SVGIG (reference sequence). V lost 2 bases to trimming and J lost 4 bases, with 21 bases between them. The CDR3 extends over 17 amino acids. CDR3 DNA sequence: TGTGCCTGGAGTCCGCTGGGATTGGGTCGGATTAATCAGCCCCAGCATTTT. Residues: CAWSPLGLGRINQPQHF.

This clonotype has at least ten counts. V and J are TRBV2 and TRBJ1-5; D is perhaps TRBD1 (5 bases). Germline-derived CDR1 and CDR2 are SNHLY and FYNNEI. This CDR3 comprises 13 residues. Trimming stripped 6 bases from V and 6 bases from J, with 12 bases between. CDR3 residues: CASRDVRGQPQHF. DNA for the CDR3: TGTGCCAGCAGAGATGTAAGGGGTCAGCCCCAGCATTTT.

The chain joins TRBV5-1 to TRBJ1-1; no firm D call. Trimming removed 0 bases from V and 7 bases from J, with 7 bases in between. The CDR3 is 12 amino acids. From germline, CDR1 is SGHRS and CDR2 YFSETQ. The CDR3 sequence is CASSLGEGEAFF. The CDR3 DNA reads TGCGCCAGCAGCTTGGGGGAGGGTGAAGCTTTCTTT.

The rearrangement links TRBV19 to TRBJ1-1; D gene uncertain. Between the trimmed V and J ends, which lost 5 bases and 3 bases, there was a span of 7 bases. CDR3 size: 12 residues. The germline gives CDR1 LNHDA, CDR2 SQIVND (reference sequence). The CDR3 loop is CASSYPHTEAFF. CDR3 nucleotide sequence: TGTGCCAGTAGTTACCCTCACACTGAAGCTTTCTTT.

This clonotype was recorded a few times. CDR3 DNA: TGCAGTGCCCCAGCGAGAAGGGACAGGGCGCCCCAGCCCCAGCATTTT. This encodes CSAPARRDRAPQPQHF. The chain uses TRBV20-1 and TRBJ1-5, with TRBD1 identical over 9 bases. The CDR3 contains 16 residues. Germline values: CDR1 DFQATT, CDR2 SNEGSKA (reference sequence). V dropped 6 bases and J dropped 7; count of bases not matched to a gene: 16.

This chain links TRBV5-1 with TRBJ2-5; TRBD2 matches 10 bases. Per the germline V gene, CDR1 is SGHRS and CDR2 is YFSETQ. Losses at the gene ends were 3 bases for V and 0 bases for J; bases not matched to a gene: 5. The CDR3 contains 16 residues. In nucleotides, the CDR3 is TGCGCCAGCAGCTGGCAGGGACTAGCGTACCAAGAGACCCAGTACTTC. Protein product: CASSWQGLAYQETQYF.

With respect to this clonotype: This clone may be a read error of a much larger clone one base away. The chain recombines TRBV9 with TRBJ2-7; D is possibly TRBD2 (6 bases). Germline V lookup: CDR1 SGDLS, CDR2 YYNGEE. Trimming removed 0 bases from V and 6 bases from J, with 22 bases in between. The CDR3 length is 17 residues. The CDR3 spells CASSVGGWRGVGCEQYF. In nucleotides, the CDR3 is TGTGCCAGCAGCGTAGGGGGGTGGCGGGGAGTGGGGTGCGAGCAGTACTTC.

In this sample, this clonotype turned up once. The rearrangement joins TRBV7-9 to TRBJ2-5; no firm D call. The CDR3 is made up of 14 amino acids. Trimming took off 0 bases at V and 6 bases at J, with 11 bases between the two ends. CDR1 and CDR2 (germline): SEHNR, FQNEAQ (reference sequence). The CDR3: CASSLAGRAKTQYF. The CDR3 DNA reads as TGTGCCAGCAGCTTAGCGGGTAGGGCTAAGACCCAGTACTTC.

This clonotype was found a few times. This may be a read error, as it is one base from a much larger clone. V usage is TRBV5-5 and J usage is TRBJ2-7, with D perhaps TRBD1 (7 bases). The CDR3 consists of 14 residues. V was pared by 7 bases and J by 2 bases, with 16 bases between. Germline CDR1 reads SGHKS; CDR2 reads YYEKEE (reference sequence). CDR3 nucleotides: TGTGCCAGCTCACGGGGGACAGCTCCCTACGAGCAGTACTTC. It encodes CASSRGTAPYEQYF.

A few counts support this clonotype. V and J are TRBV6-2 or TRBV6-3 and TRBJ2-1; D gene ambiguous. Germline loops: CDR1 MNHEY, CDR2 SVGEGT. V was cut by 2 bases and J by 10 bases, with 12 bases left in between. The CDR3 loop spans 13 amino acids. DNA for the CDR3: TGTGCCAGCAGTTACGGGTGGGCAGAGGAGCAGTTCTTC. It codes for CASSYGWAEEQFF.

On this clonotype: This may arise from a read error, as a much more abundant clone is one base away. CDR3 nucleotides: TGTGCCGCCAGTGACCGCATTCTAGCGGGAGAGACTAGTGAGCAGTTCTTC. As protein: CAASDRILAGETSEQFF. The rearrangement links TRBV24-1 to TRBJ2-1; 10 bases map to TRBD2. The germline V gene encodes CDR1 KGHDR and CDR2 SFDVKD. This CDR3 comprises 17 residues.

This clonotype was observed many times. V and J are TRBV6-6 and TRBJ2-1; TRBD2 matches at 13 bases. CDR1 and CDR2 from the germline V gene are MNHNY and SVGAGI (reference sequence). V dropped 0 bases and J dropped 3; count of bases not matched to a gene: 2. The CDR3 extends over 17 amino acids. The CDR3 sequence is CASSYSGLAGVYNEQFF. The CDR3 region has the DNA TGTGCCAGCAGTTACTCCGGACTAGCGGGAGTCTACAATGAGCAGTTCTTC.

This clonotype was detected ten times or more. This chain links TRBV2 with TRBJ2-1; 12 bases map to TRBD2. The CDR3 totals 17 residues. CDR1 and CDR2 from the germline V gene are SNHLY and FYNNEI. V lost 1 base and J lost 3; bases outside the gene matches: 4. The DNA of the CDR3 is TGTGCCAGCAGTGAAGGGGTGGGACTAGCGGGCTACAATGAGCAGTTCTTC. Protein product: CASSEGVGLAGYNEQFF.

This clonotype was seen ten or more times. The CDR3 region has the DNA TGTGCCAGCAGCTTTCCCTCCGAGAGCACAGATACGCAGTATTTT. It encodes CASSFPSESTDTQYF. The chain is built from TRBV13 and TRBJ2-3; no clear D. The CDR3 runs to 15 residues. The germline CDR1 and CDR2 sequences are PRHDT and FYEKMQ (reference sequence). Trimming pared 3 bases from V and 0 bases from J, leaving 10 bases between.

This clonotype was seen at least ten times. CDR3 region: CASSSVGGLGRTGQEETQYF. CDR3 DNA sequence: TGTGCCAGTAGTTCAGTGGGGGGGTTGGGCAGGACAGGGCAGGAAGAGACCCAGTACTTC. This rearrangement joins TRBV19 to TRBJ2-5; weak D call: TRBD1 (8 bases). Trimming shortened V by 5 bases and J by 3 bases, and 31 bases separated the two germline ends. In germline, CDR1 is LNHDA, CDR2 SQIVND (reference sequence). CDR3 length: 20 residues.

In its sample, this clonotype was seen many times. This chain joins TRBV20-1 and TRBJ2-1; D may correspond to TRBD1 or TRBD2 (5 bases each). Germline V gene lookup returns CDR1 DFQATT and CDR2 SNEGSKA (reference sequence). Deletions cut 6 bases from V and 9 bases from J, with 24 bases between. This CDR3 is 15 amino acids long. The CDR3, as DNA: TGCAGTGCATACAGGAGGAGAAAGAGGCAGGGTGAGCAGTTCTTC. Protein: CSAYRRRKRQGEQFF.

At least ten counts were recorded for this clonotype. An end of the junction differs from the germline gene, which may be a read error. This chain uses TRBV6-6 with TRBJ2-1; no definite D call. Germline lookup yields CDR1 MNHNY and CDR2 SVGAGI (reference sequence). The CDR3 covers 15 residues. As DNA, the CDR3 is TGTGCCAGCAGTCACTCGAGGACGGGTCTCAATGAGCAGTTCTTC. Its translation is CASSHSRTGLNEQFF.

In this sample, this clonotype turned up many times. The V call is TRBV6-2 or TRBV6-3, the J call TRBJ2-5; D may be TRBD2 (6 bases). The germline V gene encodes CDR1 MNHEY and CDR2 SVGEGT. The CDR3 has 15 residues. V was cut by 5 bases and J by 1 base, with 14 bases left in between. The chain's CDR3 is CASSNQGLLQETQYF. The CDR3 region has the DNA TGTGCCAGCAGTAACCAGGGACTCCTCCAAGAGACCCAGTACTTC.

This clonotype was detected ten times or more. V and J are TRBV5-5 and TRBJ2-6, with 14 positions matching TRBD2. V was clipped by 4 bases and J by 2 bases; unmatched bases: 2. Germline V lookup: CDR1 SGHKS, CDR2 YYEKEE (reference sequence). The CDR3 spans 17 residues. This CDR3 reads CASSPGLAGAGANVLTF. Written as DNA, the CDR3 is TGTGCCAGCAGCCCGGGACTAGCGGGAGCTGGGGCCAACGTCCTGACTTTC. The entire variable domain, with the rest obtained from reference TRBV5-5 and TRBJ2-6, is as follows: DAGVTQSPTHLIKTRGQQVTLRCSPISGHKSVSWYQQVLGQGPQFIFQYYEKEERGRGNFPDRFSARQFPNYSSELNVNALLLGDSALYLCASSPGLAGAGANVLTFGAGSRLTVL.

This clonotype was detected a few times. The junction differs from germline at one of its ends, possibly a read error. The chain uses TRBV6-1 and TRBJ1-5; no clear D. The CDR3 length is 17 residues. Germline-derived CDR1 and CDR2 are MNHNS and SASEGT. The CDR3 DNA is TGTGCCAGCAGTCAAGCGCTTCGGCGAAATAGCAATCAGCCCCAGCATTTT. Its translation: CASSQALRRNSNQPQHF.

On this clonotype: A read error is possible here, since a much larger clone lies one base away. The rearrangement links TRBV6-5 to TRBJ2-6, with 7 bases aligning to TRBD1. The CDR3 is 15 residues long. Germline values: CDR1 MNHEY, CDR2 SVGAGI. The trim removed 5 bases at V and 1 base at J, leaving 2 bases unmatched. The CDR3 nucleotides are TGTGCCAGCAGTCACAGGGGATCTGGGGCCAACGTCCTGACTTTC. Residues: CASSHRGSGANVLTF.